The TCR beta chain described here comes from a study of CD4 T cells in relation to SARS-CoV-2 and coronaviruses. Regarding this clone: Its antigen is as yet unknown.

This CDR3 is 14 amino acids long. In germline, CDR1 is SGHTA, CDR2 FQGNSA. V lost 5 bases, J lost 0 bases, and 8 bases lay in between. This table comes from immunoSEQ multiplex PCR, and its TCRdb copy is limited to in-frame clones, with some not included. Of fewer than 45,000 clones in the sample, over 70% were seen once. Sequencing was carried out using naive CD4+ T cells from PBMCs, cultured in vitro. Subset: naive CD4+ T cells isolated by negative enrichment. The TCR originated in an adult with COVID-19. The genes are TRBV7-2 and TRBJ1-3, with a possible D match to TRBD1 (6 bases). The CDR3 bases are TGTGCCAGCAGCGAGGGGGGCTCTGGAAACACCATATATTTT. Protein product: CASSEGGSGNTIYF.